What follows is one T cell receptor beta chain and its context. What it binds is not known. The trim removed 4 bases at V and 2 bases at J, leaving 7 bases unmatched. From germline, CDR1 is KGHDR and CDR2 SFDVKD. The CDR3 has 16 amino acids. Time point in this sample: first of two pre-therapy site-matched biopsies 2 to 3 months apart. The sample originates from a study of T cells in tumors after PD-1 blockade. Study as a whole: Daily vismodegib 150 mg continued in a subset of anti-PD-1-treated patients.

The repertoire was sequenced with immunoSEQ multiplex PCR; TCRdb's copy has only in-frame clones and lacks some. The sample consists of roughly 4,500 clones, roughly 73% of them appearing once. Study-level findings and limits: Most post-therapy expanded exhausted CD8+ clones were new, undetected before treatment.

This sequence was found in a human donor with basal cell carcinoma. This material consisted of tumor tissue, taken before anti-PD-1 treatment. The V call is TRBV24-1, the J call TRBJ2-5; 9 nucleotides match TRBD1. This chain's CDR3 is CATSDPGQGWQETQYF. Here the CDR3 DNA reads TGTGCCACCAGTGACCCGGGACAGGGATGGCAAGAGACCCAGTACTTC.